This T cell receptor (beta chain) derives from a study of T cell repertoires in cytomegalovirus infection. Study-level background: Shared public TCR beta signatures pointed to both CMV infection and a matching HLA type. Study observations and caveats: CMV-specific TCR beta clonotypes restricted by HLA-C dominated the ex vivo response. Public TCR beta family frequency separated CMV-and-HLA carriers, including in an independent cohort.

TCRdb recomputed calls from the reads with MiXCR, one row per CDR3 protein. The sample includes around 100,000 distinct CDR3 sequences, around 22% of them seen just once. With regard to this clonotype: The antigen remains unidentified.

Per the germline V gene, CDR1 is LNHNV and CDR2 is YYDKDF (reference sequence). V gave up 0 bases and J gave up 3 bases, with 11 bases separating them. The CDR3 sequence is 15 residues long. J is TRBJ2-5 and V is TRBV15, with D unresolved. Sequencing was done on a sample of CD8+ T cells from PBMCs. The TCR was taken from a human donor in good health (CMV status not recorded). Some clones in this sample may be carry-over from other donors' samples. CDR3 amino acids: CATSRDLGRKETQYF. In DNA, the CDR3 is TGTGCCACCAGCAGAGATTTGGGCAGGAAAGAGACCCAGTACTTC.